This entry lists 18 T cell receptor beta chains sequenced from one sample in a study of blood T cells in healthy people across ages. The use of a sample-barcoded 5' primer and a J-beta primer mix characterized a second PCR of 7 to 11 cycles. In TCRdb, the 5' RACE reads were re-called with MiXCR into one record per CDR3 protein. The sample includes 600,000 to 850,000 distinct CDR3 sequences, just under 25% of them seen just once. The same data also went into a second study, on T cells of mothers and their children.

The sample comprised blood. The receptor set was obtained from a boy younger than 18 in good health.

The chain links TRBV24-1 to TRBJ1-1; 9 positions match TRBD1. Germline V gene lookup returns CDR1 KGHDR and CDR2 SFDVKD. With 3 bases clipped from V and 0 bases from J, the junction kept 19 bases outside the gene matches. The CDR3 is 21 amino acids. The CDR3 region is CATSDGPTGGPPRGMNTEAFF. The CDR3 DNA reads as TGTGCCACCAGTGATGGACCGACAGGGGGTCCCCCTAGGGGGATGAACACTGAAGCTTTCTTT.

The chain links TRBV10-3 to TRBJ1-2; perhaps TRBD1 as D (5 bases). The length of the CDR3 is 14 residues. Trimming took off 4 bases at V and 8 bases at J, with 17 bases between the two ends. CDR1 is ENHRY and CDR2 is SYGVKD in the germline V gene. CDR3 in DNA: TGTGCCATCAGTGTTAGTATCGGGGCGGACGGCTACACCTTC. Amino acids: CAISVSIGADGYTF.

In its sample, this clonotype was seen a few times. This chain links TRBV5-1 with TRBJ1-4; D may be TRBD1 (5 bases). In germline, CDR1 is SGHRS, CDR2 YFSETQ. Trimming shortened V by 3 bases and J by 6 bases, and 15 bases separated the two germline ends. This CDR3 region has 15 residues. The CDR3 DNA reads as TGCGCCAGCAGCTACGACAGCAGCGTTTATGAAAAACTGTTTTTT. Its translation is CASSYDSSVYEKLFF.

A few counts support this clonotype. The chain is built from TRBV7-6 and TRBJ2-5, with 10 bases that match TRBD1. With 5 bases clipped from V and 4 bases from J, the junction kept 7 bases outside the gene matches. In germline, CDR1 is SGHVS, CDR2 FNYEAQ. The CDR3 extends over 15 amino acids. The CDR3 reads CASSRQGAGLETQYF. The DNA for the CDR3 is TGTGCCAGCAGCCGACAGGGGGCGGGGTTAGAGACCCAGTACTTC.

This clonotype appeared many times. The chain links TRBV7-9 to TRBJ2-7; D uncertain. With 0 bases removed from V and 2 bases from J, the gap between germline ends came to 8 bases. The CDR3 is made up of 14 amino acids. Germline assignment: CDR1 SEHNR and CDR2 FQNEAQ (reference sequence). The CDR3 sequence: CASSLALLPYEQYF. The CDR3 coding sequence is TGTGCCAGCAGCTTAGCTCTCCTCCCCTACGAGCAGTACTTC. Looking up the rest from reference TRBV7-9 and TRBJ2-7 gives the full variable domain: DTGVSQNPRHKITKRGQNVTFRCDPISEHNRLYWYRQTLGQGPEFLTYFQNEAQLEKSRLLSDRFSAERPKGSFSTLEIQRTEQGDSAMYLCASSLALLPYEQYFGPGTRLTVT.

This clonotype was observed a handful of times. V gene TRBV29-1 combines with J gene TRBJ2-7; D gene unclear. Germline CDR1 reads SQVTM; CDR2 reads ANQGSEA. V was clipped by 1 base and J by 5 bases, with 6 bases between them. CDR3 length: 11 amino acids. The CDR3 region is CSVEGGDEQYF. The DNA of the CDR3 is TGCAGCGTTGAAGGTGGGGACGAGCAGTACTTC.

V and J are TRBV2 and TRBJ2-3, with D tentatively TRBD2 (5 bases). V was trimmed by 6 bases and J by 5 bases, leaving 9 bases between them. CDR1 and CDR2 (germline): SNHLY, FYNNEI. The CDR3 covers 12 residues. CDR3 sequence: CASRGRGDTQYF. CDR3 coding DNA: TGTGCCAGCAGGGGGAGAGGAGATACGCAGTATTTT. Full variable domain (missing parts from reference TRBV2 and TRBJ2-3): EPEVTQTPSHQVTQMGQEVILRCVPISNHLYFYWYRQILGQKVEFLVSFYNNEISEKSEIFDDQFSVERPDGSNFTLKIRSTKLEDSAMYFCASRGRGDTQYFGPGTRLTVL.

The CDR3 reads CASIGLAGETAQYF. The CDR3 DNA sequence: TGTGCCAGCATCGGACTAGCGGGAGAAACGGCCCAGTACTTC. The gene calls are TRBV28 and TRBJ2-5; 13 nucleotides align to TRBD2. The ends lost 7 bases at V and 9 bases at J; junction bases unmatched: 8. Germline CDR1 and CDR2: MDHEN and SYDVKM. The CDR3 extends over 14 amino acids. Based on the CDR3 plus reference TRBV28 and TRBJ2-5, the full variable domain is DVKVTQSSRYLVKRTGEKVFLECVQDMDHENMFWYRQDPGLGLRLIYFSYDVKMKEKGDIPEGYSVSREKKERFSLILESASTNQTSMYLCASIGLAGETAQYFGPGTRLLVL.

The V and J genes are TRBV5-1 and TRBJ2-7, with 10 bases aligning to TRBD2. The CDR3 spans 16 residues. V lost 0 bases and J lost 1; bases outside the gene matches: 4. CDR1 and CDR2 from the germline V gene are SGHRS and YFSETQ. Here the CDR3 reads CASSLGAGGGSYEQYF. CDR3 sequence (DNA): TGCGCCAGCAGCTTGGGAGCGGGAGGGGGTTCCTACGAGCAGTACTTC.

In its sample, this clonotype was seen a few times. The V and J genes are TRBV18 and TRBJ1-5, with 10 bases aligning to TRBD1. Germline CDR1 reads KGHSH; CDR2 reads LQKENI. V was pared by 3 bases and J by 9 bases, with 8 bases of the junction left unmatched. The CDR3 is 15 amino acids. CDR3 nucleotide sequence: TGTGCCAGCTCACCGGGGACAGGGGATTCAGGGCCCCAGCATTTT. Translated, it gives CASSPGTGDSGPQHF. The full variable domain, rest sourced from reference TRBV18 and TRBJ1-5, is NAGVMQNPRHLVRRRGQEARLRCSPMKGHSHVYWYRQLPEEGLKFMVYLQKENIIDESGMPKERFSAEFPKEGPSILRIQQVVRGDSAAYFCASSPGTGDSGPQHFGDGTRLSIL.

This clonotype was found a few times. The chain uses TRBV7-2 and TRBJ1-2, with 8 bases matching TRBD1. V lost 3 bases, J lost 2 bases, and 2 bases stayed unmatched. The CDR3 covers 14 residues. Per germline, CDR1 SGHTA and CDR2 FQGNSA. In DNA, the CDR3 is TGTGCCAGCAGCTTGAGACAGGGGAACTATGGCTACACCTTC. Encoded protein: CASSLRQGNYGYTF.

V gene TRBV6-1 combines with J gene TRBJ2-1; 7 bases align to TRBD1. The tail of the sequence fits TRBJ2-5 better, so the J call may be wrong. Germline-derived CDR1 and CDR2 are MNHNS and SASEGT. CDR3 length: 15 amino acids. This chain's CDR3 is CASSERGQYQETQYF. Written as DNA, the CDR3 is TGTGCCAGCAGTGAACGGGGACAGTACCAAGAGACCCAGTACTTC.

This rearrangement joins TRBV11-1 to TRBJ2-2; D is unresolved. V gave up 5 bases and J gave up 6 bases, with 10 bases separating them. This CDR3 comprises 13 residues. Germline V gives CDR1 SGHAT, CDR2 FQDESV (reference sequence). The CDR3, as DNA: TGTGCCAGCAGCCTCACTTACCCCGGGGAGCTGTTTTTT. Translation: CASSLTYPGELFF.

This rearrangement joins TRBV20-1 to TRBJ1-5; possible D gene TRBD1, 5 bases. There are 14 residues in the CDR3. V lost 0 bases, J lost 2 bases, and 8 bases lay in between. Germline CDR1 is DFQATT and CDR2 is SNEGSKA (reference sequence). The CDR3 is CSAREAGGNQPQHF. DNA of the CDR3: TGCAGTGCTAGAGAGGCGGGGGGCAATCAGCCCCAGCATTTT.

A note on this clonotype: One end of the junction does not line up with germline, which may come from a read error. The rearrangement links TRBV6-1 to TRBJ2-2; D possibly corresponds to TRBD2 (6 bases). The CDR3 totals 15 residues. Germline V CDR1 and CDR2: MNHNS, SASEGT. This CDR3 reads CASSVRDPATGQLFF. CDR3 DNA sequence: TGTGCCAGCAGTGTGCGGGACCCGGCCACCGGGCAGCTGTTTTTT.

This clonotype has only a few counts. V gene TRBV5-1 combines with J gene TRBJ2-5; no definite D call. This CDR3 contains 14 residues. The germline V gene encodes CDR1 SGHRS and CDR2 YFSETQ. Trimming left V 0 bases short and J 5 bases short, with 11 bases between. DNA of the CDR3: TGCGCCAGCAGCTTGGATCCCCAACAGGAGACCCAGTACTTC. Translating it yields CASSLDPQQETQYF.

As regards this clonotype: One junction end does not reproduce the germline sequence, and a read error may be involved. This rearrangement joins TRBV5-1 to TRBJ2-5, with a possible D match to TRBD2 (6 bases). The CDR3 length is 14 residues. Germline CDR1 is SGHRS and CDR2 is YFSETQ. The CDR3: CASSPGTAEETQYF. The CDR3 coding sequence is TGTGCCAGCAGCCCCGGGACTGCCGAAGAGACCCAGTACTTC.

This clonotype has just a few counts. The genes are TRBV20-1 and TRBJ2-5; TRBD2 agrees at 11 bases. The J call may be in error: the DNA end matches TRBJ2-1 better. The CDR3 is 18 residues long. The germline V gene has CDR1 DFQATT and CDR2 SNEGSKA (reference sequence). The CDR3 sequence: CSASRGKWLAGGSNEQFF. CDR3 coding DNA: TGCAGTGCTAGCCGGGGGAAATGGCTAGCGGGAGGTTCGAATGAGCAGTTCTTC.